The T cell receptor (beta chain) under discussion was sequenced for a study of T-cell reconstitution after alpha-beta-depleted transplantation in children. General study findings and limits: At one year after transplant, newly produced T cells mostly accounted for T-cell counts and diversity. After transplant, at about two months, alpha-beta T cells were reportedly derived from several hundred expanded graft clones.

The CDR3 is 14 amino acids. V gave up 4 bases and J gave up 1 base, with 11 bases separating them. Germline lookup yields CDR1 MDHEN and CDR2 SYDVKM. It was with unique molecular identifiers that the TCRbeta library was prepared. Via MiXCR, TCRdb re-called the PCR reads, giving one row per CDR3 protein. The data show about 980,000 distinct CDR3 sequences, roughly 29% seen once. Only one count was recorded for this clonotype. Its antigen is as yet unknown. The specimen was PBMCs, mostly from graft donor cells, collected 360 days after TCRalphabeta/CD19-depleted stem cell transplant. The TCR comes from a boy under two years old who had a stem cell transplant for SCID, so the T cells may come from the graft donor. The V call is TRBV28, the J call TRBJ2-7; perhaps D is TRBD1 or TRBD2 (5 bases each). This CDR3 is CASSSRGPSYEQYF. DNA of the CDR3: TGTGCCAGCAGTTCGAGGGGCCCATCCTACGAGCAGTACTTC.